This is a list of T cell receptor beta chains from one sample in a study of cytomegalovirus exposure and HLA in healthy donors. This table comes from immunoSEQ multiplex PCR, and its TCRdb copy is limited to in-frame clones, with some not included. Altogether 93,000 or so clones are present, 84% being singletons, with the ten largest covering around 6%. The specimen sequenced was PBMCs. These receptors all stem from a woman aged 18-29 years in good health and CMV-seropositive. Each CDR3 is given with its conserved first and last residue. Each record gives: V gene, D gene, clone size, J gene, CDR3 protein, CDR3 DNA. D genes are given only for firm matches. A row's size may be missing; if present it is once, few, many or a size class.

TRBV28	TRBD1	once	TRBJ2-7	CASSFRPGQGLDYEQYF	TGTGCCAGCAGTTTCCGCCCCGGACAGGGCCTCGACTACGAGCAGTACTTC
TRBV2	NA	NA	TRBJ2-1	CASNPMGGNEQFF	TGTGCCAGCAACCCCATGGGGGGCAATGAGCAGTTCTTC
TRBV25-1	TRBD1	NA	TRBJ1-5	CASSQGGNQPQHF	TGTGCCAGCAGCCAGGGGGGCAATCAGCCCCAGCATTTT
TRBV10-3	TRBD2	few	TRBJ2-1	CAIGLVFNEQFF	TGTGCCATCGGACTAGTCTTCAATGAGCAGTTCTTC
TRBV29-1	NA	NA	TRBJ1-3	CSGGGGTAGNTIYF	TGCAGCGGTGGCGGGGGTACCGCTGGAAACACCATATATTTT
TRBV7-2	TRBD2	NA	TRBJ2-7	CASSLYGEGRYEQYF	TGTGCCAGCAGCTTGTATGGGGAGGGCCGATACGAGCAGTACTTC
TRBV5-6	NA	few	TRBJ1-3	CASSLLSGNTIYF	TGTGCCAGCAGCTTACTATCTGGAAACACCATATATTTT
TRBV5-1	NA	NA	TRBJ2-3	CASRRARGEADTQYF	TGCGCCAGCAGACGGGCCCGAGGGGAGGCAGATACGCAGTATTTT
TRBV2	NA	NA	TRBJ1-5	CASRLRASNQPQHF	TGTGCCAGCAGGTTGAGGGCTAGCAATCAGCCCCAGCATTTT
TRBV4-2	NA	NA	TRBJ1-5	CASSQPTGAFSNQPQHF	TGTGCCAGCAGCCAACCGACAGGCGCGTTTAGCAATCAGCCCCAGCATTTT
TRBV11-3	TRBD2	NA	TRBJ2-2	CASSLGRDYYTGELFF	TGTGCCAGCAGCTTAGGTCGGGACTACTACACCGGGGAGCTGTTTTTT
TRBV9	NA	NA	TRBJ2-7	CASSESAFSYEQYF	TGTGCCAGCAGCGAGTCAGCGTTCTCCTACGAGCAGTACTTC
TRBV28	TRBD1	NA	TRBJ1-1	CASSYTGGGWNTEAFF	TGTGCCAGCAGTTACACAGGGGGCGGATGGAACACTGAAGCTTTCTTT
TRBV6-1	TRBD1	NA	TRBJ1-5	CASSGDRGPYSNQPQHF	TGTGCCAGCAGTGGGGACAGGGGGCCTTATAGCAATCAGCCCCAGCATTTT
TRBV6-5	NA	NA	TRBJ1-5	CASSYSTGNQPQHF	TGTGCCAGCAGTTACTCGACTGGGAATCAGCCCCAGCATTTT
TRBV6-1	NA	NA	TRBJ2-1	CASILGAGYNEQFF	NA
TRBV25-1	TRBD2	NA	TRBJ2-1	CASSAREGRVYNEQFF	TGTGCCAGCAGTGCGCGGGAGGGCCGGGTCTACAATGAGCAGTTCTTC
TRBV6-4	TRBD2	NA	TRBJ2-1	CASSDSSGSYNEQFF	TGTGCCAGCAGTGACTCTAGCGGGAGTTACAATGAGCAGTTCTTC
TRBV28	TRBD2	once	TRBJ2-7	CASSRARLAGGTYEQYF	TGTGCCAGCAGCCGAGCTCGACTAGCGGGAGGAACCTACGAGCAGTACTTC
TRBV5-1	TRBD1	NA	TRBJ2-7	CASSNDRVPSYEQYF	TGCGCCAGCAGCAACGACAGGGTCCCCTCCTACGAGCAGTACTTC
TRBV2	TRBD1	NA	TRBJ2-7	CASSERLTGRSYEQYF	TGTGCCAGCAGTGAACGGCTGACAGGGCGATCCTACGAGCAGTACTTC
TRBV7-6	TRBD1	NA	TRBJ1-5	CASSLTGDSNQPQHF	TGTGCCAGCAGCCTGACAGGGGATAGCAATCAGCCCCAGCATTTT
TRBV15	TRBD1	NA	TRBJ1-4	CATSRGTGVLFF	TGTGCCACCAGCAGGGGGACAGGGGTTCTGTTTTTT
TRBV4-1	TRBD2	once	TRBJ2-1	CASSQPGLAYNEQFF	TGCGCCAGCAGCCAACCGGGACTAGCTTACAATGAGCAGTTCTTC
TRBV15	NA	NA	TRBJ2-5	CATSKNRSPGQEAQYF	TGTGCCACCAGCAAGAATCGTTCACCTGGACAAGAGGCCCAGTACTTC
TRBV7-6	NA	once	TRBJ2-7	CASSLGQVGYEQYF	TGTGCCAGCAGCTTAGGGCAGGTGGGCTACGAGCAGTACTTC
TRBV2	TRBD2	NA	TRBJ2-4	CARGLAGGNIQYF	TGTGCCCGGGGACTAGCGGGGGGAAACATTCAGTACTTC
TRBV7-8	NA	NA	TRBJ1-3	CASSSGTLPPYYF	TGTGCCAGCAGCAGCGGGACTCTGCCCCCATATTATTTT
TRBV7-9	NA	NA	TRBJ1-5	CASSLTTEASNQPQHF	TGTGCCAGCAGCTTAACGACGGAGGCAAGCAATCAGCCCCAGCATTTT
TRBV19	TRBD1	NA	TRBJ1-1	CASVGRQGATEAFF	TGTGCCAGCGTGGGAAGACAGGGGGCCACTGAAGCTTTCTTT
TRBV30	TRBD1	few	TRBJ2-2	CAWREGADTGELFF	TGTGCCTGGAGAGAGGGGGCAGACACCGGGGAGCTGTTTTTT
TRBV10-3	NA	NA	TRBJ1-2	CAISEGLPGNGYTF	TGTGCCATCAGTGAGGGTTTACCGGGGAATGGCTACACCTTC
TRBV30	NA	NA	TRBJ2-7	CAWSVHSPHSFSYEQYF	TGTGCCTGGAGTGTCCACAGCCCGCACTCCTTCTCCTACGAGCAGTACTTC
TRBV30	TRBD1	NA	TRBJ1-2	CAWREQGARIYGYTF	TGTGCCTGGAGGGAACAGGGGGCGAGGATCTATGGCTACACCTTC
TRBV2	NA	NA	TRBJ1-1	CASSELPPRAAFF	TGTGCCAGCAGTGAACTGCCTCCCAGGGCAGCTTTCTTT
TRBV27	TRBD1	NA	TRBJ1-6	CASRPWGQGDSPLHF	TGTGCCAGCAGGCCATGGGGACAGGGGGATTCACCCCTCCACTTT
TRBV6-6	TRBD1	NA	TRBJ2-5	CASSYGQGQETQYF	TGTGCCAGCAGTTACGGACAGGGCCAAGAGACCCAGTACTTC
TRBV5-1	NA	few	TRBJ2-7	CASSLWTAEYRPYEQYF	TGCGCCAGCAGCTTATGGACAGCCGAATACCGACCCTACGAGCAGTACTTC
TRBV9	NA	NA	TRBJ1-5	CASSHAGNQPQHF	TGTGCCAGCAGTCACGCAGGGAATCAGCCCCAGCATTTT
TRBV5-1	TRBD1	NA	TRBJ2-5	CASSPTGAEETQYF	TGCGCCAGCAGCCCGACAGGGGCGGAAGAGACCCAGTACTTC
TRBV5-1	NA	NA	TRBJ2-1	CASSLGLASSYNEQFF	TGCGCCAGCAGCTTGGGTCTAGCGAGCTCCTACAATGAGCAGTTCTTC
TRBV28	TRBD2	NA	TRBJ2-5	CASRGSSGGAETQYF	TGTGCCAGCAGAGGATCTAGCGGGGGGGCGGAGACCCAGTACTTC
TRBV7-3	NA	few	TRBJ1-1	CASTTRDTEAFF	TGTGCCAGCACCACGAGAGACACTGAAGCTTTCTTT
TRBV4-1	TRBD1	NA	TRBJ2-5	CASSQDPTGLKTQYF	TGCGCCAGCAGCCAAGATCCGACAGGGTTAAAGACCCAGTACTTC
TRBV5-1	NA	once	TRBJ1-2	CASSPDRLYGYTF	TGCGCCAGCAGTCCCGACAGGCTCTATGGCTACACCTTC
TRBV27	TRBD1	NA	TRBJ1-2	CASRTTGTYGYTF	TGTGCCAGCAGGACGACAGGGACTTATGGCTACACCTTC
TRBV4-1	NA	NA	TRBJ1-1	CASSQVGLLNTEAFF	TGCGCCAGCAGCCAGGTGGGGCTGTTGAACACTGAAGCTTTCTTT
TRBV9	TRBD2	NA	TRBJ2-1	CASSVDSSGAYNEQFF	TGTGCCAGCAGCGTAGATTCTAGCGGGGCCTACAATGAGCAGTTCTTC
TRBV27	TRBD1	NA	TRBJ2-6	CASSPGQTSSGANVLTF	TGTGCCAGCAGCCCGGGACAGACGAGCTCTGGGGCCAACGTCCTGACTTTC
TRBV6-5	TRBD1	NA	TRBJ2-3	CASKRNAQGQLTQYF	TGTGCCAGCAAAAGAAACGCACAGGGACAGCTTACGCAGTATTTT